The 27 T cell receptor beta chains listed next were all sequenced from one sample in a study of T cell clonotyping in hematopoietic cell transplantation. Time point in this sample: recipient sample about 28 days before transplant, after cytoreduction. TCRdb keeps only in-frame clones here, not all; method: immunoSEQ multiplex PCR. This table holds 49,000 or so clones, 80% to 85% found once. Source: peripheral blood mononuclear cells, taken before stem cell transplant. The origin of the receptors is a man between 60 and 70 years old with myelodysplastic syndrome. Some clones in this sample may be carry-over from other donors' samples.

This chain joins TRBV7-2 and TRBJ2-3, with 8 bases lining up with TRBD2. The length of the CDR3 is 17 residues. The germline V gene has CDR1 SGHTA and CDR2 FQGNSA. The J segment lost 6 bases and the V segment lost 2 bases, leaving 13 bases of the junction unmatched. CDR3 in DNA: TGTGCCAGCAGCTTAAGTGGGCGGGGGGCCTTCTCGGATACGCAGTATTTT. This codes for CASSLSGRGAFSDTQYF.

V and J are TRBV10-3 and TRBJ2-5; no clear D. Trimming removed 2 bases from V and 2 bases from J, with 9 bases in between. The CDR3 loop spans 14 amino acids. Germline CDR1 ENHRY, CDR2 SYGVKD. The CDR3 DNA is TGTGCCATCAGTGAGCGAATAGGTCAAGAGACCCAGTACTTC. This sequence encodes CAISERIGQETQYF.

V gene TRBV2 combines with J gene TRBJ2-1; possibly TRBD1 or TRBD2 for D (5 bases each). This CDR3 is built from 13 residues. Trimming cost V 9 bases and J 4 bases, with 13 bases left between them. Germline CDR1 and CDR2: SNHLY and FYNNEI. The CDR3 spells CASGASSYNEQFF. CDR3 nucleotide sequence: TGTGCCAGTGGGGCTAGCTCTTACAATGAGCAGTTCTTC.

The chain joins TRBV20-1 to TRBJ1-2; D gene unclear. Germline assignment: CDR1 DFQATT and CDR2 SNEGSKA (reference sequence). The germline V and J ends were trimmed by 3 bases and 7 bases, with 3 bases remaining between them. There are 9 residues in the CDR3. The CDR3 reads CSASRGYTF. The CDR3 region has the DNA TGCAGTGCTAGTCGTGGCTACACCTTC.

This clone was detected only once. The chain combines TRBV7-2 with TRBJ2-3; D assignment may be TRBD1 or TRBD2 (5 bases each). Trimming left V 1 base short and J 2 bases short, with 19 bases between. Germline V lookup: CDR1 SGHTA, CDR2 FQGNSA. The CDR3 spans 18 residues. The CDR3 DNA follows: TGTGCCAGCAGCTTAGGCCCCCGGGCTCCAGGGACCACAGATACGCAGTATTTT. It codes for CASSLGPRAPGTTDTQYF.

The rearrangement joins TRBV7-2 to TRBJ2-4, with 9 bases identical to TRBD1. The CDR3 loop spans 16 amino acids. After removal of 4 bases from V and 0 bases from J, the junction contained 4 bases not matched to a gene. CDR1 is SGHTA, CDR2 FQGNSA, per germline. CDR3: CASSYGQGLAKNIQYF. DNA of the CDR3: TGTGCCAGCAGCTATGGACAGGGGCTAGCCAAAAACATTCAGTACTTC.

This clone appeared a few times. The V gene is TRBV7-2, the J gene TRBJ2-3; D might be TRBD1 or TRBD2, each matching 5 bases. The ends were cut back, 5 bases at V and 2 bases at J, with 17 bases in the middle. The CDR3 consists of 16 residues. Germline CDR1 and CDR2: SGHTA and FQGNSA. The CDR3 sequence is CASSDPGSAYTDTQYF. The CDR3 DNA is TGTGCCAGCAGCGATCCAGGGAGTGCCTACACAGATACGCAGTATTTT.

This chain joins TRBV2 and TRBJ2-5; 7 bases fit TRBD1. The CDR3 loop spans 14 amino acids. The germline gives CDR1 SNHLY, CDR2 FYNNEI. J lost 1 base, V lost 6 bases, and 5 bases had no gene match. The CDR3 DNA reads TGTGCCAGCAGAGGTAGGACAGGCCAAGAGACCCAGTACTTC. Its translation is CASRGRTGQETQYF. Filled out from reference TRBV2 and TRBJ2-5, the complete variable domain reads EPEVTQTPSHQVTQMGQEVILRCVPISNHLYFYWYRQILGQKVEFLVSFYNNEISEKSEIFDDQFSVERPDGSNFTLKIRSTKLEDSAMYFCASRGRTGQETQYFGPGTRLLVL.

This rearrangement joins TRBV9 to TRBJ2-3; 9 nucleotides agree with TRBD2. Trimming took 5 bases from V and 4 from J; bases not matched to a gene: 11. CDR1 and CDR2 from the germline V gene are SGDLS and YYNGEE. This CDR3 spans 16 amino acids. CDR3 bases: TGTGCCAGCAGTATTCTGGGGACTAGCTACGCAGATACGCAGTATTTT. It codes for CASSILGTSYADTQYF. Using reference TRBV9 and TRBJ2-3 for the parts outside the CDR3, the full variable domain is DSGVTQTPKHLITATGQRVTLRCSPRSGDLSVYWYQQSLDQGLQFLIQYYNGEERAKGNILERFSAQQFPDLHSELNLSSLELGDSALYFCASSILGTSYADTQYFGPGTRLTVL.

The rearrangement joins TRBV7-9 to TRBJ2-2; D possibly corresponds to TRBD2 (5 bases). The CDR3 has 13 amino acids. The V end lost 3 bases, the J end lost 5 bases, and 7 bases lay between the germline ends. Germline assignment: CDR1 SEHNR and CDR2 FQNEAQ (reference sequence). DNA of the CDR3: TGTGCCAGCAGCTTGGAGGCGACCGGGGAGCTGTTTTTT. It yields the protein CASSLEATGELFF.

The rearrangement joins TRBV6-1 to TRBJ2-2, with 7 nucleotides matching TRBD1. The CDR3 has 14 residues. The germline CDR1 and CDR2 sequences are MNHNS and SASEGT. Trimming cost V 4 bases and J 6 bases; bases outside gene matches: 5. The CDR3: CASSAPTGSGELFF. As DNA, the CDR3 is TGTGCCAGCAGTGCCCCGACAGGGTCCGGGGAGCTGTTTTTT.

This chain uses TRBV4-1 with TRBJ2-2; D possibly corresponds to TRBD2 (6 bases). Germline CDR1 MGHRA, CDR2 YSYEKL. This CDR3 has 15 residues. The V end was cut by 0 bases, the J end by 8 bases, with 13 bases between. The CDR3: CASSQETLGGGELFF. DNA of the CDR3: TGCGCCAGCAGCCAAGAAACTCTCGGGGGAGGGGAGCTGTTTTTT.

The V and J genes are TRBV4-3 and TRBJ1-4; TRBD1 matches at 7 bases. J was trimmed by 8 bases and V by 0 bases; bases with no gene match: 9. This CDR3 has 16 amino acids. Germline V gene sequence: CDR1 LGHNA, CDR2 YSLEER. The DNA of the CDR3 is TGCGCCAGCAGCCAAGAAGGGAGTCAGGGGGACGAAAAACTGTTTTTT. Its protein product is CASSQEGSQGDEKLFF.

The CDR3 loop is CASGVGTDTQYF. In DNA, the CDR3 is TGTGCCAGCGGAGTGGGCACAGATACGCAGTATTTT. The chain is built from TRBV9 and TRBJ2-3, with no clear D. Germline values: CDR1 SGDLS, CDR2 YYNGEE. The CDR3 loop spans 12 amino acids. Trimming took off 7 bases at V and 1 base at J, with 7 bases between the two ends.

The chain recombines TRBV5-1 with TRBJ2-3; the match to TRBD2 covers 11 bases. The CDR3 contains 16 residues. CDR1 is SGHRS and CDR2 is YFSETQ in the germline V gene. With 3 bases clipped from V and 0 bases from J, the junction kept 3 bases outside the gene matches. CDR3 nucleotides: TGCGCCAGCAGCTCGACTAGCGGGGTGAGCACAGATACGCAGTATTTT. Protein sequence: CASSSTSGVSTDTQYF.

The chain employs TRBV5-6 and TRBJ1-4; TRBD1 is a possible D gene (5 bases). Germline V gene sequence: CDR1 SGHDT, CDR2 YYEEEE. The CDR3 runs to 15 residues. V was cut by 0 bases and J by 8 bases, with 14 bases left in between. The CDR3 coding sequence is TGTGCCAGCAGCTTGGTTACGGGAGGGGTGGAAAAACTGTTTTTT. Amino acid sequence: CASSLVTGGVEKLFF. The full variable domain, in which reference TRBV5-6 and TRBJ1-4 provide the parts outside the CDR3, is DAGVTQSPTHLIKTRGQQVTLRCSPKSGHDTVSWYQQALGQGPQFIFQYYEEEERQRGNFPDRFSGHQFPNYSSELNVNALLLGDSALYLCASSLVTGGVEKLFFGSGTQLSVL.

This sequence joins TRBV19 and TRBJ1-5, with 11 bases lining up with TRBD1. CDR1 is LNHDA and CDR2 is SQIVND in the germline V gene (reference sequence). After removal of 7 bases from V and 9 bases from J, the junction contained 11 bases not matched to a gene. The CDR3 covers 15 residues. The CDR3 loop is CASTTDRGRGTPQHF. The CDR3 DNA follows: TGTGCCAGTACTACGGACAGGGGGCGCGGGACGCCCCAGCATTTT.

The sample holds one count of this clone. J is TRBJ1-2 and V is TRBV7-2; 8 bases match TRBD1. The CDR3 spans 13 residues. Germline assignment: CDR1 SGHTA and CDR2 FQGNSA. J gave up 3 bases and V 5 bases, and 2 bases lay outside the gene matches. CDR3 protein: CASSPDRDYGYTF. The DNA for the CDR3 is TGTGCCAGCAGCCCGGACAGGGACTATGGCTACACCTTC.

The J gene is TRBJ1-5, the V gene TRBV19; 11 bases are a match to TRBD1. Germline V gene lookup returns CDR1 LNHDA and CDR2 SQIVND (reference sequence). The CDR3 loop spans 19 amino acids. V shed 4 bases, J shed 0 bases, and the junction held 11 bases outside the gene matches. The CDR3 DNA reads TGTGCCAGTAGTAACCCCAGAATTGGACAGGGGGCTAGCAATCAGCCCCAGCATTTT. This sequence encodes CASSNPRIGQGASNQPQHF.

The chain uses TRBV7-2 and TRBJ1-1, with D hard to call. V was shortened by 5 bases and J by 4 bases, with 14 bases between the two germline ends. There are 14 residues in the CDR3. From germline, CDR1 is SGHTA and CDR2 FQGNSA. In nucleotides, the CDR3 is TGTGCCAGCAGCCCTGGAGCAGTATTCACTGAAGCTTTCTTT. This gives the protein CASSPGAVFTEAFF.

The chain has TRBV18 and TRBJ1-3; weak D call: TRBD1 (5 bases). The CDR3 runs 13 residues. The V and J ends lost 3 bases and 8 bases respectively, with 11 bases between them. Germline V gives CDR1 KGHSH, CDR2 LQKENI. The CDR3: CASSPSGFDTIYF. The CDR3 bases are TGTGCCAGCTCACCGTCAGGGTTTGACACCATATATTTT.

A few counts support this clone. V and J are TRBV5-1 and TRBJ1-2; D not resolved. Germline loops: CDR1 SGHRS, CDR2 YFSETQ. The CDR3 sequence is 14 residues long. The V end was cut by 4 bases, the J end by 0 bases, with 10 bases between. The CDR3 sequence is CASSLQVPNYGYTF. The CDR3 DNA follows: TGCGCCAGCAGCCTGCAAGTGCCTAACTATGGCTACACCTTC.

The chain couples TRBV5-4 to TRBJ1-3; D is undetermined. Between the trimmed V and J ends, which lost 0 bases and 3 bases, there was a span of 4 bases. Per the germline V gene, CDR1 is SGHNT and CDR2 is YYREEE (reference sequence). The CDR3 runs 13 residues. CDR3 protein: CASSLDSGNTIYF. Here the CDR3 DNA reads TGTGCCAGCAGCTTGGACAGTGGAAACACCATATATTTT.

This chain links TRBV9 with TRBJ2-1; tentatively, D is TRBD1 (6 bases). This CDR3 is built from 15 residues. With 0 bases removed from V and 4 bases from J, the gap between germline ends came to 11 bases. CDR1 is SGDLS and CDR2 is YYNGEE in the germline V gene. The CDR3, as DNA: TGTGCCAGCAGCGTAGCACAGGGAGCGTACAATGAGCAGTTCTTC. It translates to CASSVAQGAYNEQFF. The entire variable domain, with the rest obtained from reference TRBV9 and TRBJ2-1, is as follows: DSGVTQTPKHLITATGQRVTLRCSPRSGDLSVYWYQQSLDQGLQFLIQYYNGEERAKGNILERFSAQQFPDLHSELNLSSLELGDSALYFCASSVAQGAYNEQFFGPGTRLTVL.

The chain carries TRBV6-6 and TRBJ2-7; D might be TRBD1 (6 bases). Deletions cut 7 bases from V and 4 bases from J, with 11 bases between. The length of the CDR3 is 12 residues. The germline V gene encodes CDR1 MNHNY and CDR2 SVGAGI (reference sequence). The DNA for the CDR3 is TGTGCCAGCACCTCAACAGGGTACGAGCAGTACTTC. It specifies CASTSTGYEQYF.

The chain employs TRBV20-1 and TRBJ1-6, with D possibly TRBD1 on 6 matching bases. Germline CDR1 is DFQATT and CDR2 is SNEGSKA (reference sequence). The CDR3 spans 10 residues. Deletions cut 5 bases from V and 17 bases from J, with 13 bases between. The CDR3: CSAVEQGIHF. As DNA, the CDR3 is TGCAGTGCTGTAGAACAGGGAATCCACTTT.

The gene calls are TRBV7-2 and TRBJ2-7; D is undetermined. The CDR3 is 15 amino acids. The V end lost 5 bases, the J end lost 3 bases, and 17 bases lay between the germline ends. Looked up from germline, CDR1 is SGHTA and CDR2 is FQGNSA. The CDR3, as DNA: TGTGCCAGCAGCCGGACGCCTCCCCTACTCTACGAGCAGTACTTC. Its protein is CASSRTPPLLYEQYF.